This T cell receptor (beta chain) originates from a study of chemoradiotherapy in HPV16-positive cancers (dated by TCRdb to between 2020 and 2023). In terms of the full investigation: Functional T-cell assays on cells from a couple of HPV16-positive patients defined candidate HPV-specific T-cell clones and common TCR motifs. The study asked whether T-cell immunity against the HPV oncoproteins E6 and E7 changes during chemoradiotherapy and whether it affects survival. The candidate HPV-specific TCRs and motifs were subsequently tracked in TCR repertoires obtained from some 90 patients with HPV-related cancers. What the study reported, not specific to this receptor: Among HPV16-positive patients, expansion of HPV-responsive T cells during chemoradiotherapy was associated with better recurrence-free survival. The functional definition of HPV-specific T cells was derived from only a couple of HPV16-positive patients, and the survival association was reported for HPV16-positive patients. Expansion of candidate HPV-specific clones and E7-related TCR motifs was observed in the tumor microenvironment during treatment, whereas no such expansion was observed for non-HPV-specific T cells.

The method was the immunoSEQ multiplex PCR assay. This is the immuneACCESS table as TCRdb keeps it, with only in-frame sequences that have V and J called. A part of the clones is gone; compared with another copy, unresolved V genes explain less than half, and the rest is unexplained. Here the sample has around 9,000 clones; 70% occur a single time. The ten biggest clones cover around 9.1% of the sample. V gives up 3 bases and J gives up 5 bases, and the segment between their germline ends measures 13 bases. In the germline V gene, CDR1 corresponds to SQVTM and CDR2 to ANQGSEA. The CDR3 measures 13 amino acids from cysteine to phenylalanine. CDR3 DNA only is kept here, 39 bases in frame from base 1. A word on this clone: What antigen it recognizes has not been identified. No qualities accompany the bases; no much larger clone lies one base away.

Repertoires were sampled repeatedly over the course of chemoradiotherapy so that clonal expansion in the tumor microenvironment could be followed. This receptor was taken from a human donor with HPV-associated anogenital cancer. Specimen: tumor tissue, collected from a patient who underwent chemoradiotherapy. The chain was built from TRBV29-1 and TRBJ2-5, with TRBD2 perhaps the D gene, on 7 matching bases. In nucleotides, the sequence is TGCAGCGTTGAGGCGGGGGCGGCGGAGACCCAGTACTTC. This gives the protein CSVEAGAAETQYF.